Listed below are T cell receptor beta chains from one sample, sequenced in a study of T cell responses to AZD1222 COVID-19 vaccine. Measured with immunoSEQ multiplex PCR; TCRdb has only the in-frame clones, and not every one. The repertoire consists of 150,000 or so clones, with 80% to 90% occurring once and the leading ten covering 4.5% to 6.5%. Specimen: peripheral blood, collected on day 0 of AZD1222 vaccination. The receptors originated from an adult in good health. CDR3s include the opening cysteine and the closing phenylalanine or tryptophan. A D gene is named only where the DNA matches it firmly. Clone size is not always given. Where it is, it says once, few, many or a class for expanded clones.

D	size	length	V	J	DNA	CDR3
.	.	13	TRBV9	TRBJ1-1	TGTGCCAGCAGCGTAGATTGGTCCACTGAAGCTTTCTTT	CASSVDWSTEAFF
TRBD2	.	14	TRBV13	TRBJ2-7	TGTGCCAGCAGCCGCCTCGGCGGGAGTTACGAGCAGTACTTC	CASSRLGGSYEQYF
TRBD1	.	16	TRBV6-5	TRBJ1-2	TGTGCCAGCAGTTATGGTCCCATGTGGGGACAGCGGGACTACACCTTC	CASSYGPMWGQRDYTF
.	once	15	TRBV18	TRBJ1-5	TGTGCCAGCTCAAATGGGGCAGGACCCAATCAGCCCCAGCATTTT	CASSNGAGPNQPQHF
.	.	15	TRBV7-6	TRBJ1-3	TGTGCCAGCAGACCCGCAGAGGGGTCGGGAAACACCATATATTTT	CASRPAEGSGNTIYF
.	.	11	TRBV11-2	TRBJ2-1	TGTGCCAGCAGCTTACGGGGAGAGCAGTTCTTC	CASSLRGEQFF
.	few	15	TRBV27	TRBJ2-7	TGTGCCAGCAGTGAGCTAGCGCTGAGCTCCTACGAGCAGTACTTC	CASSELALSSYEQYF
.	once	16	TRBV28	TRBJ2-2	TGTGCCAGCAGTGGAGGTTTGGGGGGTCCCACCGGGGAGCTGTTTTTT	CASSGGLGGPTGELFF
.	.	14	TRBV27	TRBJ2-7	TGTGCCAGCAGTTTCGTACAGGGGCGGGGAGAGCAGTACTTC	CASSFVQGRGEQYF
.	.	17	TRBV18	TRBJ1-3	TGTGCCAGCTCACTAACATCACAGGCGCGGGGAGGAAACACCATATATTTT	CASSLTSQARGGNTIYF
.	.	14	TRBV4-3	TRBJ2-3	TGCGCCAGCAGCCAAGTAGAGGGCACAGATACGCAGTATTTT	CASSQVEGTDTQYF
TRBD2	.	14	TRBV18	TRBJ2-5	TGTGCCAGCTCCGAGGGGAGGGCCCCAGAGACCCAGTACTTC	CASSEGRAPETQYF
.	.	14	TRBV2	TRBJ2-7	TGTGCCAGCAGTGTTCTCCCCCCCGGCTACGAGCAGTACTTC	CASSVLPPGYEQYF
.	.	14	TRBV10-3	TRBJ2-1	TGTGCCATCAGTGTGGCTGGAGTCTACAATGAGCAGTTCTTC	CAISVAGVYNEQFF
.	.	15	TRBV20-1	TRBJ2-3	TGCAGTGCTAGTACAGTGACGGTTAGGGCAGATACGCAGTATTTT	CSASTVTVRADTQYF
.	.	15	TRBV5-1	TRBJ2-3	TGCGCCAGCAGCTTGGACAGTTCCAACGGGGATACGCAGTATTTT	CASSLDSSNGDTQYF
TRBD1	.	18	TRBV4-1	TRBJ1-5	TGCGCCAGCAGCCAAGGTGGCCAGGGGGCTAATGCCAATCAGCCCCAGCATTTT	CASSQGGQGANANQPQHF
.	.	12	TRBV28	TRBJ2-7	TGTGCCAGCAGCCCAGGCTCCTACGAGCAGTACTTC	CASSPGSYEQYF
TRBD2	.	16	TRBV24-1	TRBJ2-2	TGTGCCACCAGTGATTTGGCGGGAGGGGACACCGGGGAGCTGTTTTTT	CATSDLAGGDTGELFF
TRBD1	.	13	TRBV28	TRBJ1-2	TGTGCCAGCAGACCCGACAGGGCCAGAGGCTACACCTTC	CASRPDRARGYTF
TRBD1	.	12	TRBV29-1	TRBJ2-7	TGCAGCGTTAGAGGGGGCGGTTACGAGCAGTACTTC	CSVRGGGYEQYF
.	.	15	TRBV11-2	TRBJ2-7	TGTGCCAGCAGCTTGGGACCCCCCCCTAACTACGAGCAGTACTTC	CASSLGPPPNYEQYF
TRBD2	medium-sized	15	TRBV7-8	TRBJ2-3	TGTGCCAGCAGAATACGGGAGGGCAACACAGATACGCAGTATTTT	CASRIREGNTDTQYF
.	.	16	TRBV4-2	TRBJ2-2	TGTGCCAGCAGCCCGATAGGGTCTAGCTTTACCGGGGAGCTGTTTTTT	CASSPIGSSFTGELFF
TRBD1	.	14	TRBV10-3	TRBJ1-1	TGTGCCATCAGTTCGGGACAGGAAAGCGAAAGAGCTTTCTTT	CAISSGQESERAFF
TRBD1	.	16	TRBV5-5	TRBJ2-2	TGTGCCAGCAGCTCGGTCGGGACAGGGTATCCCGGGGAGCTGTTTTTT	CASSSVGTGYPGELFF
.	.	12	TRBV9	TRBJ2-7	TGTGCCAGCAGCCGAGGGGCTTACGAGCAGTACTTC	CASSRGAYEQYF
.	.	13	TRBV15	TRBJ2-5	TGTGCCACCAGCAGAGCCCCCCTGGGGACCCAGTACTTC	CATSRAPLGTQYF
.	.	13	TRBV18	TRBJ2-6	TGTGCCAGCTCACCCTCTGGGGCCAACGTCCTGACTTTC	CASSPSGANVLTF
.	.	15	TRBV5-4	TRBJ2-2	TGTGCCAGCAGGCGGGACAGCCTGAACACCGGGGAGCTGTTTTTT	CASRRDSLNTGELFF
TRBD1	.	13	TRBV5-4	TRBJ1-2	TGTGCCAGCAGCTATGACAGGGGTGGTGGCTACACCTTC	CASSYDRGGGYTF
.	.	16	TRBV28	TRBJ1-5	TGTGCCAGCAGTAAACCGAGGGGGGACATAGGTCAGCCCCAGCATTTT	CASSKPRGDIGQPQHF
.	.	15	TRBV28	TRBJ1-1	TGTGCCAGCAAGACAGCGGGGGGGGTAGACACTGAAGCTTTCTTT	CASKTAGGVDTEAFF
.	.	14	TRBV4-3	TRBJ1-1	TGCGCCAGCAGCCAAGAGGGGTATGACACTGAAGCTTTCTTT	CASSQEGYDTEAFF
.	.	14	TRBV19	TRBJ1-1	TGTGCCAGTAGTATAGATGGGTCAGGGGCTGAAGCTTTCTTT	CASSIDGSGAEAFF
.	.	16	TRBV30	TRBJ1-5	TGTGCCTGGAGTGTACGTCTCCCCTCTAGCAATCAGCCCCAGCATTTT	CAWSVRLPSSNQPQHF
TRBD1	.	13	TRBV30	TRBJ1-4	TGTGCCTCCACCAGGGGGGCAAGGGAAAAACTGTTTTTT	CASTRGAREKLFF
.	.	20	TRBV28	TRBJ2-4	TGTGCCAGCAGCTCCAGGACAGGGTACACACGGGGGGAGGCCAAAAACATTCAGTACTTC	CASSSRTGYTRGEAKNIQYF
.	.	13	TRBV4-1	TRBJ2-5	TGCGCCAGCAGCCAAGACAGAGAGGAGACCCAGTACTTC	CASSQDREETQYF
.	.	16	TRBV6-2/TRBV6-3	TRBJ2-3	TGTGCCAGCAGCCGACCGACCGGGGTTGGTAAAGATACGCAGTATTTT	CASSRPTGVGKDTQYF
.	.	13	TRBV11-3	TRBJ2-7	TGTGCCAGCAGCTTGGGGACAATACGCGAGCAGTACTTC	CASSLGTIREQYF
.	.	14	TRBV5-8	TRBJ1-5	TGTGCCAGCACCCAGCGGGGGAGCAATCAGCCCCAGCATTTT	CASTQRGSNQPQHF
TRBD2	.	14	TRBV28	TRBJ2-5	TGTGCCAGCAGTTGGCGGGAGGGCGCAGAGACCCAGTACTTC	CASSWREGAETQYF
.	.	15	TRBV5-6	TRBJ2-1	TGTGCCAGCAGCCCGTACACGGGCTCCTACAATGAGCAGTTCTTC	CASSPYTGSYNEQFF
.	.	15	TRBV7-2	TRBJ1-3	TGTGCCAGCAGCTCATGGGCATCCTCTGGAAACACCATATATTTT	CASSSWASSGNTIYF
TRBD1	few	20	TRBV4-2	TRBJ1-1	TGTGCCAGCAGCCAACTGGGACAGGGGCGAAAGTCTCCCAAGACCACTGAAGCTTTCTTT	CASSQLGQGRKSPKTTEAFF